The following is a T cell receptor (beta chain) sequence with its context. Germline CDR1 is MGHRA and CDR2 is YSYEKL. This CDR3 is 15 amino acids long. Deletions cut 1 base from V and 7 bases from J, with 13 bases between. The entry originates in a study of T cell changes during pregnancy in multiple sclerosis. This table comes from immunoSEQ multiplex PCR, and its TCRdb copy is limited to in-frame clones, with some not included. The sample lists around 69,000 clones, just over 90% occurring once. Sequencing used peripheral blood, obtained in the third trimester of pregnancy. The gene calls are TRBV4-1 and TRBJ1-4; the D gene is possibly TRBD1 (6 bases). This receptor was obtained from a female donor with multiple sclerosis, enrolled in a pregnancy study. The CDR3 DNA reads as TGCGCCAGCAGCCAAGGGACAGAAAGGTTTGAAAAACTGTTTTTT. Amino acids: CASSQGTERFEKLFF.